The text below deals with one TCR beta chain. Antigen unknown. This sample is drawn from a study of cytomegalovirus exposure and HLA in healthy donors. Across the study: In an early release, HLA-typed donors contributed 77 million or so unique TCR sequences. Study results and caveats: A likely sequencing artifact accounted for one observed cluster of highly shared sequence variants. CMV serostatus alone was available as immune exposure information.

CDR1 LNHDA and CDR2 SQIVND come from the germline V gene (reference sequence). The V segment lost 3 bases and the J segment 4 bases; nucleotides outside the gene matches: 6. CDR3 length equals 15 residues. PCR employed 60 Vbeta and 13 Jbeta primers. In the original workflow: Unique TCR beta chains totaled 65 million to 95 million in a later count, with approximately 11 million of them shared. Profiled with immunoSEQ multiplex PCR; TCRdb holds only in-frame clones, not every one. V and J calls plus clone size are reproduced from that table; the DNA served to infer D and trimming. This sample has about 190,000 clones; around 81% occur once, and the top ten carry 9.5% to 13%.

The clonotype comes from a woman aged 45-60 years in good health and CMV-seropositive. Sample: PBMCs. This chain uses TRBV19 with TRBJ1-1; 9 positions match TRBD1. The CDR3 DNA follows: TGTGCCAGTAGTATGACAGGGGGTGAGGGCACTGAAGCTTTCTTT. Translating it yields CASSMTGGEGTEAFF.